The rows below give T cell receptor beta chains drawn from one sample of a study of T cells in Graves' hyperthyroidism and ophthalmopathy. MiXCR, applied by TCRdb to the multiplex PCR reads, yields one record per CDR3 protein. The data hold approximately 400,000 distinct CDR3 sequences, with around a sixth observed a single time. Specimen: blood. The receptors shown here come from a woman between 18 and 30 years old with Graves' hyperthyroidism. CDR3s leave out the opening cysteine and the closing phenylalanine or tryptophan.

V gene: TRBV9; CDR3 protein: ASSVLQGPTEAF
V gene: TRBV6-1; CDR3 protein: ASINVWGTEAF
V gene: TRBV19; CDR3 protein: ASRSRGTDTEAF
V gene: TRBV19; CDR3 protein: ASSIMAGGLTGELF
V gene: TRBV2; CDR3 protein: ASSGRGVAVAYEQY
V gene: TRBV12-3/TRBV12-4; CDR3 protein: ASSFVSTNEKLF
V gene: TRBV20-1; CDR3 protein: SASGLGQGAGGYT
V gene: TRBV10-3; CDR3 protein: AISEGLGQGYEQY
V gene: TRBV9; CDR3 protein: ASSPAKLGRSVDTQY
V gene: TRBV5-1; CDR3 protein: ASSSLRLSGQGVSRYEQY